These 18 T cell receptor beta chains were all obtained from the same sample, sequenced in a study of blood T cells in healthy people across ages. It was with a sample-barcoded 5' primer and a J-beta primer mix that a second PCR of about 7 to 12 cycles was run. TCRdb independently ran MiXCR on the 5' RACE reads; one entry per CDR3 protein. The sample records approximately 940,000 distinct CDR3 sequences, 48% being singletons. The material sequenced was blood. The origin of the receptors is a young man in good health.

The gene calls are TRBV29-1 and TRBJ2-5, with D maybe TRBD1 (5 bases). V lost 3 bases, J lost 5 bases, and 10 bases lay in between. The CDR3 runs 12 residues. Germline CDR1 and CDR2: SQVTM and ANQGSEA. The CDR3 sequence is CSVEVGPETQYF. CDR3 in DNA: TGCAGCGTTGAGGTGGGGCCGGAGACCCAGTACTTC.

The CDR3 protein is CASSSRTAGNQPQHF. The CDR3, as DNA: TGTGCCAGCAGCTCCCGTACGGCAGGGAATCAGCCCCAGCATTTT. The chain uses TRBV7-3 and TRBJ1-5; possibly TRBD1 for D (5 bases). In germline, CDR1 is SGHTA, CDR2 FQGTGA. V lost 4 bases and J lost 4, with 14 bases in between. This CDR3 is built from 15 residues. The entire variable domain, with the rest obtained from reference TRBV7-3 and TRBJ1-5, is as follows: GAGVSQTPSNKVTEKGKYVELRCDPISGHTALYWYRQSLGQGPEFLIYFQGTGAADDSGLPNDRFFAVRPEGSVSTLKIQRTERGDSAVYLCASSSRTAGNQPQHFGDGTRLSIL.

The V gene is TRBV20-1, the J gene TRBJ2-2, with D uncertain. CDR1 and CDR2 (germline): DFQATT, SNEGSKA (reference sequence). The CDR3 contains 11 residues. V was cut by 5 bases and J by 6 bases, with 7 bases left in between. CDR3 loop: CSAPISGELFF. DNA of the CDR3: TGCAGTGCTCCTATTTCCGGGGAGCTGTTTTTT.

The J gene is TRBJ2-1, the V gene TRBV7-8; possibly TRBD2 for D (5 bases). The germline CDR1 and CDR2 sequences are SGHVS and FQNEAQ. With 1 base removed from V and 3 bases from J, the gap between germline ends came to 10 bases. The CDR3 sequence is 15 residues long. CDR3 DNA sequence: TGTGCCAGCAGCTTAGAACTAGTGGACTACAATGAGCAGTTCTTC. This gives the protein CASSLELVDYNEQFF.

The V call is TRBV6-1, the J call TRBJ1-6; D is possibly TRBD1 (5 bases). Germline CDR1 is MNHNS and CDR2 is SASEGT. The CDR3 consists of 15 residues. Trimming removed 8 bases at V and 10 bases at J, with 21 bases between. CDR3 DNA sequence: TGTGCCAGCCGGGCTGACAGTTCCGGGGCATCACCCCTCCACTTT. It specifies CASRADSSGASPLHF.

There are many counts of this clonotype. The rearrangement links TRBV7-9 to TRBJ2-1, with 7 bases matching TRBD1. This CDR3 is 16 amino acids long. The trim removed 5 bases at V and 3 bases at J, leaving 10 bases unmatched. Germline-derived CDR1 and CDR2 are SEHNR and FQNEAQ (reference sequence). The CDR3 coding sequence is TGTGCCAGCAGCACTCTTTTTCGGACAGGCTACAATGAGCAGTTCTTC. It specifies CASSTLFRTGYNEQFF.

This clonotype was seen a handful of times. The chain carries TRBV10-3 and TRBJ2-5, with 8 bases lining up with TRBD1. The CDR3 runs to 14 residues. Trimming cost V 8 bases and J 11 bases; bases outside gene matches: 16. CDR1 is ENHRY, CDR2 SYGVKD, per germline. This CDR3 reads CAIGEQGDSKGQYF. DNA for the CDR3: TGTGCCATCGGCGAACAGGGGGACAGTAAAGGGCAGTACTTC.

The chain carries TRBV11-3 and TRBJ2-2, with a weak D call TRBD1 (6 bases). Deletions cut 1 base from V and 3 bases from J, with 12 bases between. CDR3 length: 16 amino acids. Germline CDR1 and CDR2: SGHNT and YENEEA. The CDR3 sequence: CASSLGGTPYTGELFF. The CDR3 DNA sequence: TGTGCCAGCAGCTTAGGAGGGACACCCTACACCGGGGAGCTGTTTTTT.

The chain is built from TRBV7-2 and TRBJ2-7; tentatively, D is TRBD2 (6 bases). Trimming took 2 bases from V and 9 from J, leaving 20 bases between them. This CDR3 comprises 15 residues. Germline loops: CDR1 SGHTA, CDR2 FQGNSA. The CDR3 DNA reads as TGTGCCAGCAGCTTACAACTAGCTTCCGAGCTAGGGCAGTACTTC. It yields the protein CASSLQLASELGQYF.

CDR3: CASSSSGTRISNTEAFF. The CDR3 nucleotides are TGCGCCAGCAGCTCCTCCGGGACCCGGATATCTAACACTGAAGCTTTCTTT. J is TRBJ1-1 and V is TRBV5-1; D may be TRBD1 (5 bases). The CDR3 totals 17 residues. Germline V gene sequence: CDR1 SGHRS, CDR2 YFSETQ. V lost 3 bases to trimming and J lost 2 bases, with 20 bases between them.

Here the CDR3 reads CASTQGGASGYTF. The DNA of the CDR3 is TGTGCCAGCACCCAGGGGGGGGCGAGTGGCTACACCTTC. The chain has TRBV6-5 and TRBJ1-2; 7 positions agree with TRBD1. The CDR3 contains 13 residues. Per germline, CDR1 MNHEY and CDR2 SVGAGI. V lost 7 bases and J lost 7; bases outside the gene matches: 9.

This clonotype was detected only a few times. V is TRBV7-2 and J is TRBJ1-5; D is undetermined. Per germline, CDR1 SGHTA and CDR2 FQGNSA. The V and J ends lost 3 bases and 1 base respectively, with 7 bases between them. The CDR3 length is 14 residues. The CDR3 reads CASSLEYSNQPQHF. The DNA of the CDR3 is TGTGCCAGCAGCTTGGAATACAGCAATCAGCCCCAGCATTTT.

This clonotype was seen more than once but under ten times. The chain is built from TRBV9 and TRBJ2-1; tentatively, D is TRBD2 (5 bases). The CDR3 covers 15 residues. The V gene lost 0 bases and the J gene lost 2 bases, with 9 bases spanning the gap. The germline V gene has CDR1 SGDLS and CDR2 YYNGEE. CDR3: CASSVAWGAYNEQFF. CDR3 DNA sequence: TGTGCCAGCAGCGTAGCGTGGGGAGCCTACAATGAGCAGTTCTTC.

V is TRBV9 and J is TRBJ1-3; D gene uncertain. Trimming pared 2 bases from V and 0 bases from J, leaving 15 bases between. Germline assignment: CDR1 SGDLS and CDR2 YYNGEE. CDR3 length: 17 amino acids. CDR3 in DNA: TGTGCCAGCAGCGTTCACCCGGACGGTTCCTCTGGAAACACCATATATTTT. It translates to CASSVHPDGSSGNTIYF.

The rearrangement links TRBV27 to TRBJ1-6, with a possible D match to TRBD1 (6 bases). Trimming took off 3 bases at V and 8 bases at J, with 20 bases between the two ends. The CDR3 has 17 amino acids. Germline CDR1 MNHEY, CDR2 SMNVEV (reference sequence). CDR3 sequence: CASSFTRRGQYDSPLHF. CDR3 sequence (DNA): TGTGCCAGCAGTTTTACCCGCCGGGGGCAATATGATTCACCCCTCCACTTT.

This clonotype was found many times. The J gene is TRBJ2-1, the V gene TRBV6-1, with 14 positions matching TRBD2. The CDR3 loop spans 18 amino acids. The germline gives CDR1 MNHNS, CDR2 SASEGT. V dropped 6 bases and J dropped 0; count of bases not matched to a gene: 7. CDR3 protein: CASRGLAGALSSYNEQFF. DNA of the CDR3: TGTGCCAGCAGGGGACTAGCGGGGGCCCTGAGCTCCTACAATGAGCAGTTCTTC.

The chain employs TRBV11-2 and TRBJ2-1, with a possible D match to TRBD2 (5 bases). The CDR3 has 14 amino acids. The V end lost 5 bases, the J end lost 6 bases, and 14 bases lay between the germline ends. Germline V gene lookup returns CDR1 SGHAT and CDR2 FQNNGV. CDR3 nucleotide sequence: TGTGCCAGCAGCGTCTTGGCTAGCCTCAATGAGCAGTTCTTC. Encoded protein: CASSVLASLNEQFF. Supplemented by reference TRBV11-2 and TRBJ2-1, the full variable domain reads EAGVAQSPRYKIIEKRQSVAFWCNPISGHATLYWYQQILGQGPKLLIQFQNNGVVDDSQLPKDRFSAERLKGVDSTLKIQPAKLEDSAVYLCASSVLASLNEQFFGPGTRLTVL.

This clonotype has a single count. V usage is TRBV30 and J usage is TRBJ2-1; D tentatively reads TRBD1 or TRBD2 (7 bases each). This CDR3 has 13 amino acids. Germline lookup yields CDR1 GTSNPN and CDR2 SVGIG (reference sequence). Deletions cut 3 bases from V and 3 bases from J, with 9 bases between. CDR3 in amino acids: CAWSRGGYNEQFF. Written as DNA, the CDR3 is TGTGCCTGGAGCAGGGGGGGCTACAATGAGCAGTTCTTC. Looking up the rest from reference TRBV30 and TRBJ2-1 gives the full variable domain: SQTIHQWPATLVQPVGSPLSLECTVEGTSNPNLYWYRQAAGRGLQLLFYSVGIGQISSEVPQNLSASRPQDRQFILSSKKLLLSDSGFYLCAWSRGGYNEQFFGPGTRLTVL.